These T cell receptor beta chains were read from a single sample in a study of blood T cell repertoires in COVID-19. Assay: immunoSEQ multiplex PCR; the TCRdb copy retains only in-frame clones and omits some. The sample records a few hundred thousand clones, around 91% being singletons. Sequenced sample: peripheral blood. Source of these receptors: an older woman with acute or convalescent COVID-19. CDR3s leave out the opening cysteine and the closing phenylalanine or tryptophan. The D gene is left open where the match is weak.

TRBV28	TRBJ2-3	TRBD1	ASSFLRDRGLPDTQY
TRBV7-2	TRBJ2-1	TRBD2	ASSLSSGIREQF
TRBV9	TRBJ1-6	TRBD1	ASSPRTGNNSPLH
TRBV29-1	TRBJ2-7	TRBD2	SVEPTSGSYEQY
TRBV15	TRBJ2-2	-	ATSRDRSSHGELF
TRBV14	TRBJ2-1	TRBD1	ASSRIGTAYNEQF
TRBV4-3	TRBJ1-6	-	ASSQDLLSGNSPLH
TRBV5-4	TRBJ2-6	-	ASSGPGTGANVLT
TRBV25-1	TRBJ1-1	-	ASSDGGHTEAF
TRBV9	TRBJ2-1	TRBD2	ASSGSTSGDKLGQF
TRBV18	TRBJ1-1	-	ASSHSYMNTEAF
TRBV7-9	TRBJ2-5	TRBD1	ASSPWTGGLGETQY
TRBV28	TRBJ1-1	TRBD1	ASSRGDRVFTEAF
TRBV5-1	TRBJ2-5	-	ASSRTQFSQETQY
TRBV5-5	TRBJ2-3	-	ASSLEWGADTQY
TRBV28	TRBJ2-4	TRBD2	ASSRYPGGDIQY
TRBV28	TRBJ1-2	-	ASSPTGGNYGYT
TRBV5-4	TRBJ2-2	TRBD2	ASSLGGGAVYGELF
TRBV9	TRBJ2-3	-	ASSLGLPTDTQY
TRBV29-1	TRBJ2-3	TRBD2	SASVSGRADTQY
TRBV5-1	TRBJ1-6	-	ASSLAQAGSPLH
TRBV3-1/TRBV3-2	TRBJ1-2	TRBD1	ASSQDSGTGNYGYT
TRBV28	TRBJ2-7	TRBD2	ASSLEAGGTYEQY
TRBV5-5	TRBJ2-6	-	ASSSQGPRNGANVLT
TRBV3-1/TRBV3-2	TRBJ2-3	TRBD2	ASSQDWFGRTSESTDTQY
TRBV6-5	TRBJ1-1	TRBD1	ASSSGTGGTEAF
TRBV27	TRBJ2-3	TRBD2	ASSLRWTGLGRADTQY
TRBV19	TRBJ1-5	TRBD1	ASSNRGHPSWDSNQPQH
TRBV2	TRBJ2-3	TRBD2	ASILAGGSDTQY
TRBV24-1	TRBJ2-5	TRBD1	ATSDLLGGVETQY
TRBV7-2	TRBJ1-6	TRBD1	ASSLAAGGSSPLH
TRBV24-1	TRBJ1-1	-	ATSNVGDTEAF
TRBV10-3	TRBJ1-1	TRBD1	AIGGRGQSTEAF
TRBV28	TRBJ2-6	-	ASSILSGANVLT
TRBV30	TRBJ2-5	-	AWGGVGGETQY
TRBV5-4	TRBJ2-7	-	ASSFTVDEQY
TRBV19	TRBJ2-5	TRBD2	ASSIATSGVEAQY
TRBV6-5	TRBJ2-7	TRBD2	ASSWGGRPSYEQY
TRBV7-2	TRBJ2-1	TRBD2	ASSLAPSGGSFDGQF
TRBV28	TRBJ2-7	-	ASSPRLRRYSYEQY
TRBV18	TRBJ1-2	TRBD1	ASSPDRAYGYT